A selection of T cell receptor beta chains follows, all from one sample in a study of blood T cell repertoires in COVID-19. Some clones are missing from TCRdb's copy, which holds only in-frame ones; the method was immunoSEQ multiplex PCR. The profile shows under 150,000 clones, about 88% of them singletons. Sequencing input: peripheral blood. These receptors came from a human donor in a cohort sampled during active COVID-19. Each CDR3 is given with its conserved first and last residue. Fields, in order: V gene, D gene, clone size, J gene, CDR3 protein, CDR3 DNA. The D gene is left open where the match is weak. Only part of the rows carry a size: once, few, many, or a class if the clone is expanded.

v_call: TRBV18; d_call: -; clone_size: -; j_call: TRBJ1-1; cdr3_aa: CASSLGGGAFF; cdr3_nt: TGTGCCAGCTCCCTGGGGGGAGGAGCTTTCTTT
v_call: TRBV7-2; d_call: -; clone_size: once; j_call: TRBJ2-7; cdr3_aa: CASSLTPIYYEQYF; cdr3_nt: TGTGCCAGCAGCTTAACTCCGATCTACTACGAGCAGTACTTC
v_call: TRBV5-1; d_call: TRBD2; clone_size: -; j_call: TRBJ2-3; cdr3_aa: CASSLEGTSGSQGDTQYF; cdr3_nt: TGCGCCAGCAGCTTGGAAGGGACTAGCGGGAGCCAAGGAGATACGCAGTATTTT
v_call: TRBV5-8; d_call: TRBD1; clone_size: -; j_call: TRBJ1-4; cdr3_aa: CASSFSGQGEEKLFF; cdr3_nt: TGTGCCAGCAGCTTTTCCGGGCAGGGGGAGGAAAAACTGTTTTTT
v_call: TRBV2; d_call: -; clone_size: -; j_call: TRBJ1-1; cdr3_aa: CASSDLGAEAFF; cdr3_nt: TGTGCCAGCAGTGACCTAGGGGCTGAAGCTTTCTTT
v_call: TRBV28; d_call: -; clone_size: once; j_call: TRBJ2-7; cdr3_aa: CASSFGPGDPYEQYF; cdr3_nt: TGTGCCAGCAGTTTCGGCCCGGGAGACCCCTACGAGCAGTACTTC
v_call: TRBV19; d_call: TRBD1; clone_size: -; j_call: TRBJ1-5; cdr3_aa: CASGTAASSPQHF; cdr3_nt: TGTGCCAGTGGGACAGCCGCAAGTTCTCCCCAGCATTTT
v_call: TRBV7-8; d_call: TRBD2; clone_size: -; j_call: TRBJ2-3; cdr3_aa: CASSFVPSGESTDTQYF; cdr3_nt: TGTGCCAGCAGCTTCGTGCCTAGCGGGGAAAGCACAGATACGCAGTATTTT
v_call: TRBV7-8; d_call: TRBD1; clone_size: -; j_call: TRBJ2-5; cdr3_aa: CASSFVSGTGYQETQYF; cdr3_nt: TGTGCCAGCAGCTTTGTGTCTGGGACAGGTTACCAAGAGACCCAGTACTTC
v_call: TRBV14; d_call: -; clone_size: -; j_call: TRBJ2-7; cdr3_aa: CASSQTGAGEQYF; cdr3_nt: TGTGCCAGCAGCCAAACAGGGGCGGGGGAGCAGTACTTC
v_call: TRBV21-1; d_call: -; clone_size: -; j_call: TRBJ1-5; cdr3_aa: CASSKEERAHQPQHF; cdr3_nt: TGTGCCAGCAGCAAAGAAGAGCGTGCCCATCAGCCCCAGCATTTT
v_call: TRBV10-3; d_call: TRBD1; clone_size: -; j_call: TRBJ2-7; cdr3_aa: CAISETTGTGGGEQYF; cdr3_nt: TGTGCCATCAGCGAAACTACCGGGACAGGGGGCGGCGAGCAGTACTTC
v_call: TRBV6-5; d_call: -; clone_size: -; j_call: TRBJ2-3; cdr3_aa: CASSYLGVGDTQYF; cdr3_nt: TGTGCCAGCAGTTACTTAGGGGTGGGAGATACGCAGTATTTT
v_call: TRBV7-9; d_call: -; clone_size: -; j_call: TRBJ1-6; cdr3_aa: CASSLISRRSPLHF; cdr3_nt: TGCGCCAGCAGCTTAATATCTAGGCGTTCACCCCTCCACTTT
v_call: TRBV3-1/TRBV3-2; d_call: -; clone_size: few; j_call: TRBJ2-3; cdr3_aa: CASSQDLGRYRDTQYF; cdr3_nt: TGTGCCAGCAGCCAAGATCTGGGGAGATATCGAGATACGCAGTATTTT
v_call: TRBV7-3; d_call: -; clone_size: -; j_call: TRBJ2-2; cdr3_aa: CASSLNPARGLNTGELFF; cdr3_nt: TGTGCCAGCAGCTTAAACCCGGCGAGGGGACTGAACACCGGGGAGCTGTTTTTT
v_call: TRBV7-8; d_call: -; clone_size: once; j_call: TRBJ2-3; cdr3_aa: CASSFRGDLSTDTQYF; cdr3_nt: TGTGCCAGCAGCTTCCGGGGAGACCTTAGCACAGATACGCAGTATTTT
v_call: TRBV1; d_call: -; clone_size: -; j_call: TRBJ1-5; cdr3_aa: CTSSQDQRGNQPQHF; cdr3_nt: TGCACCAGCAGCCAAGATCAAAGAGGGAACCAGCCCCAGCATTTT
v_call: TRBV11-2; d_call: TRBD1; clone_size: -; j_call: TRBJ2-7; cdr3_aa: CASSLKPGTGHYEQYF; cdr3_nt: TGTGCCAGCAGCTTAAAGCCTGGGACAGGGCACTACGAGCAGTACTTC
v_call: TRBV5-8; d_call: TRBD1; clone_size: once; j_call: TRBJ2-4; cdr3_aa: CASTNRGDIQYF; cdr3_nt: TGTGCCAGCACTAACAGGGGAGACATTCAGTACTTC
v_call: TRBV27; d_call: TRBD2; clone_size: -; j_call: TRBJ2-5; cdr3_aa: CASSFWDYQGQETQYF; cdr3_nt: TGTGCCAGCAGCTTCTGGGACTACCAAGGTCAAGAGACCCAGTACTTC
v_call: TRBV9; d_call: -; clone_size: -; j_call: TRBJ1-2; cdr3_aa: CASSVDQGNYGYTF; cdr3_nt: TGTGCCAGCAGCGTAGACCAGGGTAACTATGGCTACACCTTC
v_call: TRBV5-1; d_call: TRBD2; clone_size: -; j_call: TRBJ2-7; cdr3_aa: CASSLEGTSGLAF; cdr3_nt: TGCGCCAGCAGCTTGGAGGGGACTAGCGGACTAGCCTTC
v_call: TRBV29-1; d_call: TRBD1; clone_size: -; j_call: TRBJ1-1; cdr3_aa: CSVEGQGADHTEAFF; cdr3_nt: TGCAGCGTTGAGGGACAGGGGGCTGATCACACTGAAGCTTTCTTT
v_call: TRBV19; d_call: -; clone_size: once; j_call: TRBJ1-6; cdr3_aa: CASSWTEGDNSPLHF; cdr3_nt: TGTGCCAGTAGCTGGACAGAGGGCGATAATTCACCCCTCCACTTT
v_call: TRBV2; d_call: TRBD1; clone_size: -; j_call: TRBJ1-2; cdr3_aa: CASRNRGQDRF; cdr3_nt: TGTGCCAGCAGGAACAGAGGACAGGACCGCTTC
v_call: TRBV5-6; d_call: -; clone_size: -; j_call: TRBJ2-1; cdr3_aa: CASRGGGAGSYNEQFF; cdr3_nt: TGTGCCAGCAGAGGGGGGGGCGCAGGGTCCTACAATGAGCAGTTCTTC
v_call: TRBV7-2; d_call: -; clone_size: -; j_call: TRBJ1-1; cdr3_aa: CASSRDRMNTEAFF; cdr3_nt: TGTGCCAGCAGCCGCGACAGGATGAACACTGAAGCTTTCTTT
v_call: TRBV10-3; d_call: -; clone_size: -; j_call: TRBJ1-5; cdr3_aa: CAISPDRSNQPQHF; cdr3_nt: TGTGCCATCAGCCCCGACAGGTCCAATCAGCCCCAGCATTTT
v_call: TRBV19; d_call: TRBD1; clone_size: -; j_call: TRBJ2-3; cdr3_aa: CASSIRTGLITDTQYF; cdr3_nt: TGTGCCAGTAGTATTAGGACAGGCCTTATCACAGATACGCAGTATTTT
v_call: TRBV6-2/TRBV6-3; d_call: TRBD1; clone_size: -; j_call: TRBJ1-3; cdr3_aa: CASSYSTGQGIGNTIYF; cdr3_nt: TGTGCCAGCAGTTACTCGACCGGACAGGGGATTGGAAACACCATATATTTT
v_call: TRBV4-1; d_call: TRBD2; clone_size: few; j_call: TRBJ2-2; cdr3_aa: CASSQASGANTGELFF; cdr3_nt: TGCGCCAGCAGCCAAGCTAGCGGGGCGAACACCGGGGAGCTGTTTTTT
v_call: TRBV7-2; d_call: TRBD1; clone_size: -; j_call: TRBJ2-5; cdr3_aa: CASSLEAGGQETQYF; cdr3_nt: TGTGCCAGCAGCTTAGAGGCAGGGGGCCAAGAGACCCAGTACTTC
v_call: TRBV3-1/TRBV3-2; d_call: -; clone_size: -; j_call: TRBJ2-7; cdr3_aa: CASSPALTKEYEQYF; cdr3_nt: TGTGCCAGCAGTCCGGCTCTTACGAAGGAGTACGAGCAGTACTTC
v_call: TRBV28; d_call: -; clone_size: -; j_call: TRBJ1-2; cdr3_aa: CASSFRVDYGYTF; cdr3_nt: TGTGCCAGCAGTTTCAGGGTGGACTATGGCTACACCTTC
v_call: TRBV3-1/TRBV3-2; d_call: -; clone_size: -; j_call: TRBJ2-5; cdr3_aa: CASSQAIQEETQYF; cdr3_nt: TGTGCCAGCAGCCAAGCGATCCAGGAAGAGACCCAGTACTTC
v_call: TRBV5-1; d_call: -; clone_size: -; j_call: TRBJ1-1; cdr3_aa: CASSLAVDTEAFF; cdr3_nt: TGCGCCAGCAGCTTGGCGGTAGACACTGAAGCTTTCTTT
v_call: TRBV18; d_call: -; clone_size: -; j_call: TRBJ1-2; cdr3_aa: CASSPETDPGYGYTF; cdr3_nt: TGTGCCAGCTCACCCGAGACGGATCCGGGGTATGGCTACACCTTC
v_call: TRBV3-1/TRBV3-2; d_call: -; clone_size: -; j_call: TRBJ1-3; cdr3_aa: CASSQRSGSSGNTIYF; cdr3_nt: TGTGCCAGCAGCCAAAGGTCCGGGAGCTCTGGAAACACCATATATTTT
v_call: TRBV30; d_call: -; clone_size: once; j_call: TRBJ2-7; cdr3_aa: CAWQGIYSYEQYF; cdr3_nt: TGTGCCTGGCAGGGCATTTACTCCTACGAGCAGTACTTC
v_call: TRBV6-2/TRBV6-3; d_call: -; clone_size: -; j_call: TRBJ1-2; cdr3_aa: CASSYPVHYGYTF; cdr3_nt: TGTGCCAGCAGTTACCCCGTTCACTATGGCTACACCTTC
v_call: TRBV9; d_call: TRBD2; clone_size: -; j_call: TRBJ2-7; cdr3_aa: CASSVDLAGPYEQYF; cdr3_nt: TGTGCCAGCAGCGTAGACCTAGCGGGCCCCTACGAGCAGTACTTC
v_call: TRBV2; d_call: -; clone_size: -; j_call: TRBJ2-5; cdr3_aa: CASRGDGGQQETQYF; cdr3_nt: TGTGCCAGCAGGGGGGACGGGGGGCAGCAAGAGACCCAGTACTTC
v_call: TRBV11-3; d_call: -; clone_size: -; j_call: TRBJ1-2; cdr3_aa: CASSLQRDFNYGYTF; cdr3_nt: TGTGCCAGCAGCTTACAGCGGGATTTTAACTATGGCTACACCTTC
v_call: TRBV25-1; d_call: -; clone_size: -; j_call: TRBJ1-4; cdr3_aa: CASSKSRTAANEKLFF; cdr3_nt: TGTGCCAGCAGTAAATCCCGGACAGCGGCTAATGAAAAACTGTTTTTT
v_call: TRBV10-3; d_call: -; clone_size: -; j_call: TRBJ2-7; cdr3_aa: CAISPGTGPNKQYF; cdr3_nt: TGTGCCATCAGTCCCGGGACTGGACCCAACAAGCAGTACTTC
v_call: TRBV5-8; d_call: TRBD1; clone_size: -; j_call: TRBJ1-2; cdr3_aa: CASSRTGNYGYTF; cdr3_nt: TGTGCCAGCAGCCGGACAGGGAACTATGGCTACACCTTC
v_call: TRBV19; d_call: TRBD2; clone_size: once; j_call: TRBJ2-7; cdr3_aa: CASSRELAGEGEQYF; cdr3_nt: TGTGCCAGTAGTAGGGAACTAGCGGGAGAGGGTGAGCAGTACTTC
v_call: TRBV19; d_call: TRBD1; clone_size: -; j_call: TRBJ2-1; cdr3_aa: CASSVTGDEQFF; cdr3_nt: TGTGCCAGTAGTGTCACAGGGGATGAGCAGTTCTTC
v_call: TRBV5-1; d_call: TRBD1; clone_size: -; j_call: TRBJ2-2; cdr3_aa: CASGGQSNTGELFF; cdr3_nt: TGCGCCAGCGGGGGACAGTCAAACACCGGGGAGCTGTTTTTT
v_call: TRBV7-2; d_call: TRBD1; clone_size: -; j_call: TRBJ1-2; cdr3_aa: CASSLASTGFSGYTF; cdr3_nt: TGTGCCAGCAGCTTAGCCTCGACAGGGTTTTCTGGCTACACCTTC
v_call: TRBV28; d_call: TRBD2; clone_size: once; j_call: TRBJ2-1; cdr3_aa: CASTAWKAGGYNEQFF; cdr3_nt: TGTGCCAGCACTGCCTGGAAGGCGGGGGGTTACAATGAGCAGTTCTTC
v_call: TRBV3-1/TRBV3-2; d_call: TRBD1; clone_size: -; j_call: TRBJ1-5; cdr3_aa: CASSQGDRVNQPQHF; cdr3_nt: TGTGCCAGCAGCCAAGGGGACAGGGTAAATCAGCCCCAGCATTTT
v_call: TRBV4-2; d_call: TRBD2; clone_size: few; j_call: TRBJ2-7; cdr3_aa: CASSHPLAGSYEQYF; cdr3_nt: TGTGCCAGCAGCCACCCACTAGCGGGGAGTTACGAGCAGTACTTC
v_call: TRBV6-5; d_call: -; clone_size: -; j_call: TRBJ2-1; cdr3_aa: CASIRTGRYNEQFF; cdr3_nt: TGTGCCAGCATTCGAACAGGTCGCTACAATGAGCAGTTCTTC
v_call: TRBV11-2; d_call: -; clone_size: -; j_call: TRBJ2-7; cdr3_aa: CASSLDWSSYEQYF; cdr3_nt: TGTGCCAGCAGCTTAGATTGGAGCTCCTACGAGCAGTACTTC
v_call: TRBV3-1/TRBV3-2; d_call: TRBD1; clone_size: few; j_call: TRBJ2-2; cdr3_aa: CASSRRQGTGELFF; cdr3_nt: TGTGCCAGCAGTCGGAGACAGGGCACCGGGGAGCTGTTTTTT
v_call: TRBV23-1; d_call: TRBD1; clone_size: -; j_call: TRBJ2-2; cdr3_aa: CASTHPGDRVSTGELFF; cdr3_nt: TGCGCCAGCACACATCCAGGGGACAGGGTAAGCACCGGGGAGCTGTTTTTT
v_call: TRBV9; d_call: -; clone_size: -; j_call: TRBJ1-6; cdr3_aa: CASSVAPGTASGSPLHF; cdr3_nt: TGTGCCAGCAGCGTAGCTCCAGGGACTGCCTCCGGTTCACCCCTCCACTTT
v_call: TRBV6-4; d_call: -; clone_size: -; j_call: TRBJ1-5; cdr3_aa: CASSVGGNQPQHF; cdr3_nt: TGTGCCAGCAGTGTAGGGGGAAATCAGCCCCAGCATTTT